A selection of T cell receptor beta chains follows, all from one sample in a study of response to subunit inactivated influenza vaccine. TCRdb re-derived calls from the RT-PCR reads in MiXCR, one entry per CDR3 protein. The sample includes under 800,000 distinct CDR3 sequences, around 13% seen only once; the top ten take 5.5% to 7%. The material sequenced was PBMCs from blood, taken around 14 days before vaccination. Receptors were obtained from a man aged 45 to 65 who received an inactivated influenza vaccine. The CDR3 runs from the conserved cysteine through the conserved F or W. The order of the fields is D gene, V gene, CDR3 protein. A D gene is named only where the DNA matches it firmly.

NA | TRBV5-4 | CASSFSRDYGYTF
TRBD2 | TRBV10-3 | CAISSSGRVTETQYF
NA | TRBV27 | CASSFKPRTDTQYF
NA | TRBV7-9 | CASSYAGWGTGELFF
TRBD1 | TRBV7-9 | CASSSSRGRTGRTEAFF
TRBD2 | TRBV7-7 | CASSLGRLAGAQETQYF
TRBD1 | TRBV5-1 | CASSAFLQGGTEAFF
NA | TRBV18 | CASSQADNQPQHF
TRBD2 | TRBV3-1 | CASSLSTGGSHYEQYF
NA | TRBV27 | CASSFAKPRRPYGYTF
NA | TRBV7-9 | CASSTNRVPGELFF
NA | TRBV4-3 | CASSQDNQGRYGYTF
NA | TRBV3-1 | CASSRGLEIYEQYF
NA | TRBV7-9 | CASSLAGGLGNEQFF
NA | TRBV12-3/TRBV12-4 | CASSFRAPQTQHF
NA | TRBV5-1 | CASSLGDHNSPLHF
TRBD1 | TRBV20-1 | CSAPTDRAGETQYF
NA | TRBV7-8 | CASSSQGGFTGELFF
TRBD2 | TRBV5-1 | CASSMERGGFTDTQYF
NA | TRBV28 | CASSFGGPETQYF
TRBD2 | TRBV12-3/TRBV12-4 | CASRTTSADTQYF
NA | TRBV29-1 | CSVEDPPGSYEQYF